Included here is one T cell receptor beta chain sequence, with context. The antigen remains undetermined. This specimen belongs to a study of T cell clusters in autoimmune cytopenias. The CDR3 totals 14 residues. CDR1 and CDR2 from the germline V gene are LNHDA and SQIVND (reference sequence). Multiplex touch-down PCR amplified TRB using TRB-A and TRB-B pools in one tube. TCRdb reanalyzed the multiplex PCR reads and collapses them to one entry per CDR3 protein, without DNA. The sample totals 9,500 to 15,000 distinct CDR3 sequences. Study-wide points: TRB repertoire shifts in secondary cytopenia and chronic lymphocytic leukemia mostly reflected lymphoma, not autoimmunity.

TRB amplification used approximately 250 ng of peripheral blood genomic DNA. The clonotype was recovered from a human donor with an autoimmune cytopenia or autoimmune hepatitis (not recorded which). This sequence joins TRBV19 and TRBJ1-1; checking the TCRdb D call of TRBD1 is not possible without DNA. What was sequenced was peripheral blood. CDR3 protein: CASSIVRGNTEAFF.